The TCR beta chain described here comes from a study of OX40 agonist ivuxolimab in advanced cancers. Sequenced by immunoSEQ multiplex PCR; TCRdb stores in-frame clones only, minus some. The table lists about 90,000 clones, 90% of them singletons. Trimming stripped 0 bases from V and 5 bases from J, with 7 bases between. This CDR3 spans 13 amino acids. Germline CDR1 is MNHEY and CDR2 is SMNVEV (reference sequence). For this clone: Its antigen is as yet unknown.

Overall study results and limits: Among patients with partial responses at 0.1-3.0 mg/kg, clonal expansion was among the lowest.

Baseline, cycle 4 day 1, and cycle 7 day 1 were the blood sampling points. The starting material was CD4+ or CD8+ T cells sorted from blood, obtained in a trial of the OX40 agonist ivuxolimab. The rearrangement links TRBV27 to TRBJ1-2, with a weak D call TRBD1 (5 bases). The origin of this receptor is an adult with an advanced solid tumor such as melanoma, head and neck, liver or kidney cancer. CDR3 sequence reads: CASSLSTGYGYTF. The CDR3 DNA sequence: TGTGCCAGCAGTTTATCCACAGGATATGGCTACACCTTC.